This TCR beta chain appears in the sequencing data of a study of Graves' ophthalmopathy and Graves' hyperthyroidism. The V end lost 4 bases, the J end lost 0 bases, and 11 bases lay between the germline ends. This CDR3 has 14 amino acids. The germline CDR1 and CDR2 sequences are SGHRS and YFSETQ. This clonotype was observed many times. Amplification of TCR beta CDR3 regions used RNA transcripts. The first round was an RT-PCR with HTBI primers, and the second round was a multiplex PCR. TCRdb processed the multiplex PCR reads anew with MiXCR; each CDR3 protein has one entry. The table has approximately 1.2 million distinct CDR3 sequences, less than 45% seen once; the top ten hold roughly 10%.

J is TRBJ2-7 and V is TRBV5-1, with D uncertain. This clonotype was sampled from an adult man with Graves' hyperthyroidism. Input material: peripheral blood or thyroid tissue (not recorded which). Written as DNA, the CDR3 is TGCGCCAGCAGCCCCCAGGACCGCTCCTACGAGCAGTACTTC. Translation: CASSPQDRSYEQYF.